This record covers a single TCR beta chain. This sample was included in a study of T-cell reconstitution after alpha-beta-depleted transplantation in children. The V end lost 3 bases, the J end lost 8 bases, and 14 bases lay between the germline ends. This CDR3 is 14 amino acids long. Germline lookup yields CDR1 SGHTA and CDR2 FQGNSA. Library preparation (for TCRbeta) was performed with unique molecular identifiers. TCRdb itself ran the PCR reads through MiXCR, one entry per CDR3 protein. The sample lists roughly 500,000 distinct CDR3 sequences, 15% to 20% seen once, with 3.3% in the top ten. This chain connects TRBV7-2 to TRBJ2-1; no reliable D call. The source is a human donor who donated a stem cell graft to a child with acute lymphoblastic leukemia. The material was PBMCs from the stem cell graft donor, obtained from the stem cell graft. CDR3 protein: CASSLTGREDEQFF. The CDR3 coding sequence is TGTGCCAGCAGCTTGACGGGTAGAGAGGATGAGCAGTTCTTC.